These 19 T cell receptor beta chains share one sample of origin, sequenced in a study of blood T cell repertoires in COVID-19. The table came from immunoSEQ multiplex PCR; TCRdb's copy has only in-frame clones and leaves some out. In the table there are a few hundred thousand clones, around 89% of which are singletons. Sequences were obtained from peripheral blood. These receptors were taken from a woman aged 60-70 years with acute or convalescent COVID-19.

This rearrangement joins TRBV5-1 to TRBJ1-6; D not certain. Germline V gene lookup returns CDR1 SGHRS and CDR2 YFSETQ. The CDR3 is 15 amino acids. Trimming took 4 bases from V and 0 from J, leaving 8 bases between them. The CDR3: CASSTRSSYNSPLHF. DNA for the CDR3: TGCGCCAGCAGCACGAGAAGCTCCTATAATTCACCCCTCCACTTT. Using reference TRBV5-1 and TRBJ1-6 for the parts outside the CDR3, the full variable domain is KAGVTQTPRYLIKTRGQQVTLSCSPISGHRSVSWYQQTPGQGLQFLFEYFSETQRNKGNFPGRFSGRQFSNSRSEMNVSTLELGDSALYLCASSTRSSYNSPLHFGNGTRLTVT.

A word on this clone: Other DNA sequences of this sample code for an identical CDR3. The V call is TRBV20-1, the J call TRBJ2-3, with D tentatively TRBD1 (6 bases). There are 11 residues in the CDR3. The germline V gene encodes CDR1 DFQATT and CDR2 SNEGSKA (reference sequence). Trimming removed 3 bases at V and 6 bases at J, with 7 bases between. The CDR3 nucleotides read TGCAGTGCTAGGAGGGGGGATACGCAGTATTTT. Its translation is CSARRGDTQYF.

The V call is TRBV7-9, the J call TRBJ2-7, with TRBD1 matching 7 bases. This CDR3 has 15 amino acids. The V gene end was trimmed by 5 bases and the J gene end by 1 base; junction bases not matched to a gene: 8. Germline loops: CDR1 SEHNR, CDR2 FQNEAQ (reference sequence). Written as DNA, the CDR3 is TGTGCCAGCAGCCCTCCCGTGACAGGGTCCTACGAGCAGTACTTC. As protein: CASSPPVTGSYEQYF.

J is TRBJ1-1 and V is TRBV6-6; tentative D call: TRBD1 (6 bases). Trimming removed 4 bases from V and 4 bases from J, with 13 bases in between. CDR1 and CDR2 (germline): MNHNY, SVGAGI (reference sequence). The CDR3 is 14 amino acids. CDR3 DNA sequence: TGTGCCAGCAGTTCGGCGGGGGGCGGCACTGAAGCTTTCTTT. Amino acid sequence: CASSSAGGGTEAFF.

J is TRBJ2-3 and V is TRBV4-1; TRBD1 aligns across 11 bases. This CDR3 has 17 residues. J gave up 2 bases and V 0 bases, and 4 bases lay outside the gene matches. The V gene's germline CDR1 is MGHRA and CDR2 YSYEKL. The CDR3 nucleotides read TGCGCCAGCAGCCAAGATAGGGGACAGGGGGTCACAGATACGCAGTATTTT. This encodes CASSQDRGQGVTDTQYF.

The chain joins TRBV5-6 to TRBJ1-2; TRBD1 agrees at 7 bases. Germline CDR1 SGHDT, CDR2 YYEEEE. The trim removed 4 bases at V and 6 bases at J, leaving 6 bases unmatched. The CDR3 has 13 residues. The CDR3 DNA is TGTGCCAGCAGCGCGCCGACAGGGAATGGCTACACCTTC. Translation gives CASSAPTGNGYTF.

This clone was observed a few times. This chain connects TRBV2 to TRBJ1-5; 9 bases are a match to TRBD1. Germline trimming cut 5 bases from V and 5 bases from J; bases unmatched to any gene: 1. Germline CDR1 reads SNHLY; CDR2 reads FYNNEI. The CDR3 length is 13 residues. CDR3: CASSRDRDQPQHF. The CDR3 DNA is TGTGCCAGCAGTCGGGACAGGGATCAGCCCCAGCATTTT.

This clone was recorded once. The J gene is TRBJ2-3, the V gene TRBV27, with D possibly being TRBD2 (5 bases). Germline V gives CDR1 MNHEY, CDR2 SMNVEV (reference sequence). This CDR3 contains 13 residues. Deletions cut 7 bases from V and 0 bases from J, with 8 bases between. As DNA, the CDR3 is TGTGCCAGCATGAGGGCTAGCACAGATACGCAGTATTTT. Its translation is CASMRASTDTQYF.

In nucleotides, the CDR3 is TGTGCCAGCAGCGAGAGACAGGGGACTAATGAAAAACTGTTTTTT. Translated, it gives CASSERQGTNEKLFF. This rearrangement joins TRBV9 to TRBJ1-4; 8 bases fit TRBD1. This CDR3 has 15 residues. Germline values: CDR1 SGDLS, CDR2 YYNGEE. The V gene end was trimmed by 3 bases and the J gene end by 2 bases; junction bases not matched to a gene: 3.

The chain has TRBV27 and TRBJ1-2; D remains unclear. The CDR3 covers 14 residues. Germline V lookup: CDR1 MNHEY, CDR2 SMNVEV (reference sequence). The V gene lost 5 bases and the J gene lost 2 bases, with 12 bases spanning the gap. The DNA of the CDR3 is TGTGCCAGCAGTCCCAGAATGGTAAACTATGGCTACACCTTC. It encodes CASSPRMVNYGYTF.

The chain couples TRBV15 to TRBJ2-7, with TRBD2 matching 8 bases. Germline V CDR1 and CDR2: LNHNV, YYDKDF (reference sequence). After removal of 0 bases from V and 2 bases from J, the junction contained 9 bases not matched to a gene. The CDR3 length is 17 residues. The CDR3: CATSRDSSAGAPYEQYF. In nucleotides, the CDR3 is TGTGCCACCAGCAGAGATAGTTCAGCGGGGGCTCCCTACGAGCAGTACTTC.

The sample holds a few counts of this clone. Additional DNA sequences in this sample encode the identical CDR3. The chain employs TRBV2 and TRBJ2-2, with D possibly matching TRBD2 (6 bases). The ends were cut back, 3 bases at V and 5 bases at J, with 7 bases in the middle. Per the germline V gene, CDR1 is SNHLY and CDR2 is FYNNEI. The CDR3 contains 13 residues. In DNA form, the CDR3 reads TGTGCCAGCAGTGAGGCGGGGACCGGGGAGCTGTTTTTT. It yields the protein CASSEAGTGELFF.

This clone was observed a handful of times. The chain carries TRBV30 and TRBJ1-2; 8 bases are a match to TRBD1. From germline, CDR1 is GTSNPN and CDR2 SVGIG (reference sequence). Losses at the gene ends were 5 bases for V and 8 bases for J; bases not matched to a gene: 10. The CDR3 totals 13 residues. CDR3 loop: CAWGRDRPRGYTF. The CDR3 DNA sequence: TGTGCCTGGGGGAGGGACAGGCCGCGCGGCTACACCTTC.

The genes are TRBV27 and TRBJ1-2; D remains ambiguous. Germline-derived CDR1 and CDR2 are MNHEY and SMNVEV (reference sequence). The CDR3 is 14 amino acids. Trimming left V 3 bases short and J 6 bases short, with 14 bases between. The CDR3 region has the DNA TGTGCCAGCAGTTTTTCGGGTTTCACTGATGGCTACACCTTC. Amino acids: CASSFSGFTDGYTF.

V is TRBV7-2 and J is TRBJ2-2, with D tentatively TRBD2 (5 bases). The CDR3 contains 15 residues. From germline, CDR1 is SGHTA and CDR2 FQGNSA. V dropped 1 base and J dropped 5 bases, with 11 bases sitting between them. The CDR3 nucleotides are TGTGCCAGCAGCTTAGGATGGGGAGCGACCGGGGAGCTGTTTTTT. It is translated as CASSLGWGATGELFF. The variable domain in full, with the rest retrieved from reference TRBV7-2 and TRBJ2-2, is GAGVSQSPSNKVTEKGKDVELRCDPISGHTALYWYRQSLGQGLEFLIYFQGNSAPDKSGLPSDRFSAERTGGSVSTLTIQRTQQEDSAVYLCASSLGWGATGELFFGEGSRLTVL.

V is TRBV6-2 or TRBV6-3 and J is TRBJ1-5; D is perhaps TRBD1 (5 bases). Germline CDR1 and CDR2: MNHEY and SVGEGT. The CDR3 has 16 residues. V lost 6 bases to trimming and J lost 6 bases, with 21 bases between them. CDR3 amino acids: CASSPWIGGDVQPQHF. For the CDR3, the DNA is TGTGCCAGCAGCCCTTGGATCGGAGGGGACGTTCAGCCCCAGCATTTT.

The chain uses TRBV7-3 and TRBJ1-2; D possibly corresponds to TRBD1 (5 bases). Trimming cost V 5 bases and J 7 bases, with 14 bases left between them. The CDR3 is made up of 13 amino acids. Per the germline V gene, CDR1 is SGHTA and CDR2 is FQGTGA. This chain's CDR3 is CASSPEGEGGYTF. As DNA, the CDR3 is TGTGCCAGCAGCCCAGAAGGGGAGGGTGGCTACACCTTC.

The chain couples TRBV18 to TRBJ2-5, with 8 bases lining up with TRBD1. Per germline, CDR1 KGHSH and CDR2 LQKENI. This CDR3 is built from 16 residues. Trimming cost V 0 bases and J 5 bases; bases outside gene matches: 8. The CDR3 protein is CASSPPATGGVETQYF. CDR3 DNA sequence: TGTGCCAGCTCACCACCCGCCACAGGGGGTGTCGAGACCCAGTACTTC.

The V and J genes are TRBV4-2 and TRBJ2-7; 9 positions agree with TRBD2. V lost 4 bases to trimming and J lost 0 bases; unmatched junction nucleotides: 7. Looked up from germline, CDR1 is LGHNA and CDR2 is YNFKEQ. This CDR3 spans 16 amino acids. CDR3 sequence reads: CASSRDSGGSSYEQYF. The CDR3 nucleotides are TGTGCCAGCAGCCGGGATAGCGGGGGCAGCTCCTACGAGCAGTACTTC.